These 8 T cell receptor beta chains were all obtained from the same sample, sequenced in a study of breast tumors, draining lymph nodes, adjacent tissues. The lymph nodes were axillary draining lymph nodes from breast cancer patients. TCRdb fed the multiplex PCR reads into MiXCR, producing one record per CDR3 protein. This table holds some 130,000 distinct CDR3 sequences, 21% found once. The specimen was axillary lymph node tissue. Source of these receptors: a female donor with breast cancer. Some clones in this sample may be carry-over from other donors' samples.

This clonotype was seen many times. V usage is TRBV9 and J usage is TRBJ2-1, with a tentative D call TRBD2 (5 bases). The V gene lost 1 base and the J gene lost 9 bases, with 20 bases spanning the gap. This CDR3 is 16 amino acids long. Germline-derived CDR1 and CDR2 are SGDLS and YYNGEE. The CDR3 sequence: CASSVLGNWRVSEQFF. DNA for the CDR3: TGTGCCAGCAGCGTACTCGGTAATTGGCGGGTTAGTGAGCAGTTCTTC. Full variable domain (rest looked up from reference TRBV9 and TRBJ2-1): DSGVTQTPKHLITATGQRVTLRCSPRSGDLSVYWYQQSLDQGLQFLIQYYNGEERAKGNILERFSAQQFPDLHSELNLSSLELGDSALYFCASSVLGNWRVSEQFFGPGTRLTVL.

The table lists this clonotype with many counts. The gene calls are TRBV20-1 and TRBJ1-4; no firm D call. Trimming took 2 bases from V and 5 from J, leaving 9 bases between them. Germline V gene data show CDR1 as DFQATT and CDR2 as SNEGSKA (reference sequence). There are 13 residues in the CDR3. The DNA of the CDR3 is TGCAGTGCTAGAACCGGGATAAATGAAAAACTGTTTTTT. Its translation is CSARTGINEKLFF.

To note about this clonotype: An end of the junction differs from the germline gene, which may be a read error. This rearrangement joins TRBV29-1 to TRBJ2-5, with a possible D match to TRBD2 (6 bases). CDR3 length: 13 amino acids. Germline lookup yields CDR1 SQVTM and CDR2 ANQGSEA. CDR3: CSADGGAVETQNF. DNA of the CDR3: TGCAGCGCGGACGGCGGGGCGGTGGAGACCCAGAACTTC.

The chain links TRBV5-1 to TRBJ1-1, with TRBD1 matching over 7 bases. The CDR3 covers 16 residues. The J segment lost 4 bases and the V segment lost 4 bases, leaving 13 bases of the junction unmatched. Germline V gives CDR1 SGHRS, CDR2 YFSETQ. As DNA, the CDR3 is TGCGCCAGCAGCCTCACAGGGGAGGTCTTAAGCACTGAAGCTTTCTTT. This translates into CASSLTGEVLSTEAFF.

This clonotype was detected many times. The rearrangement uses TRBV24-1 and TRBJ2-7; no definite D call. CDR1 and CDR2 from the germline V gene are KGHDR and SFDVKD. V was shortened by 2 bases and J by 2 bases, with 9 bases between the two germline ends. The CDR3 contains 14 residues. CDR3 in DNA: TGTGCCACCAGTGATTCGAACAGCGCCTACGAGCAGTACTTC. Translating it yields CATSDSNSAYEQYF.

The chain combines TRBV9 with TRBJ2-2, with TRBD2 matching 9 bases. The CDR3 is 16 residues long. Trimming removed 1 base from V and 6 bases from J; junction bases left unmatched: 7. Germline V gene data show CDR1 as SGDLS and CDR2 as YYNGEE. Here the CDR3 reads CASSVSRLAGSGELFF. The CDR3 coding sequence is TGTGCCAGCAGCGTAAGTCGCCTAGCGGGATCCGGGGAGCTGTTTTTT.

This clonotype was picked up a small number of times. This chain uses TRBV18 with TRBJ2-1; D is ambiguous. Germline V gene data show CDR1 as KGHSH and CDR2 as LQKENI. V was clipped by 5 bases and J by 5 bases, with 16 bases between them. This CDR3 has 15 amino acids. The CDR3 here is CASSSPYNPHNEQFF. The DNA for the CDR3 is TGTGCCAGCTCATCGCCCTACAACCCCCACAATGAGCAGTTCTTC.

Turning to this clonotype: A much larger clone differs by one base, so this may be a read error. This chain links TRBV30 with TRBJ2-6; a weak D match, TRBD1 (5 bases). The CDR3 sequence is 16 residues long. Germline CDR1 reads GTSNPN; CDR2 reads SVGIG (reference sequence). The CDR3, as DNA: TGTGCCTGGAGTGTAAAAAGTGAGCCTGGGGCCGACGTCCTGACTTTC. It yields the protein CAWSVKSEPGADVLTF.